This T cell receptor beta chain was retrieved from a study of identical twins. General study results and limits: It was out-of-frame TCR alpha sharing in monozygotic twins that models underestimated.

TCRdb itself ran the 5' RACE reads through MiXCR, one entry per CDR3 protein. The sample includes approximately 500,000 distinct CDR3 sequences, roughly 26% of them seen just once. Worth noting for this clonotype: Its antigen remains unidentified.

This sample also belongs to another study, concerning T cells expressing NK-cell markers. That study reports: Repertoires of TCR beta were obtained from T cells sorted as CD3+CD56+NKG2C+, CD3+CD56+NKG2C- and CD3+CD56-NKG2C+. Restriction of sorting to alpha-beta TCR T cells was accomplished in several experiments using an anti-gamma-delta TCR antibody.

The sample comprised CD4+ T cells sorted from blood. The clonotype comes from a woman aged 18-29 years in good health.

In DNA, the CDR3 is TGTGCCAGCAGCTTAGCGTACGTAGCCGCCGATACGCAGTATTTT. It translates to CASSLAYVAADTQYF. The chain links TRBV7-2 to TRBJ2-3; D not certain. V was pared by 0 bases and J by 6 bases, with 13 bases between. The CDR3 extends over 15 amino acids. Looked up from germline, CDR1 is SGHTA and CDR2 is FQGNSA.